Each of the 3 T cell receptor beta chains below was sequenced from the same sample in a study of T cell changes during pregnancy in multiple sclerosis. This table comes from immunoSEQ multiplex PCR, and its TCRdb copy is limited to in-frame clones, with some not included. This table holds roughly 27,000 clones, approximately 92% found once. Sequencing used CD4+ T cells from peripheral blood mononuclear cells, obtained in the first trimester of pregnancy. Source of these receptors: a female donor with multiple sclerosis, enrolled in a pregnancy study.

The chain combines TRBV6-1 with TRBJ2-5; D not resolved. TRBJ2-7 matches the DNA end more closely, so the J call is doubtful. The CDR3 is 14 amino acids. Germline V CDR1 and CDR2: MNHNS, SASEGT. CDR3 loop: CASSEVPLSYEQYF. The CDR3 coding sequence is TGTGCCAGCAGTGAAGTGCCCCTCTCCTACGAGCAGTACTTC.

J is TRBJ1-2 and V is TRBV28; unclear D gene. V lost 11 bases to trimming and J lost 2 bases, with 12 bases between them. The CDR3 is 12 amino acids. Germline CDR1 reads MDHEN; CDR2 reads SYDVKM. The CDR3 nucleotides are TGTGCCTCCCAGGAACGGAACTATGGCTACACCTTC. Encoded protein: CASQERNYGYTF.

The chain couples TRBV19 to TRBJ1-1; 8 bases are shared with TRBD1. The CDR3 spans 18 residues. Losses at the gene ends were 4 bases for V and 0 bases for J; bases not matched to a gene: 13. Germline loops: CDR1 LNHDA, CDR2 SQIVND (reference sequence). The CDR3 protein is CASSTYWTGWAMNTEAFF. The CDR3 coding sequence is TGTGCCAGTAGTACCTATTGGACAGGGTGGGCTATGAACACTGAAGCTTTCTTT.